The 28 T cell receptor beta chains below all came from one sample that was sequenced in a study of blood T cell repertoires in COVID-19. Data came from immunoSEQ multiplex PCR; TCRdb stores just in-frame clones and leaves some out. The profile shows 65,000 to 90,000 clones, 84% of them singletons. The sample was peripheral blood. The origin of the receptors is a human donor in a cohort sampled during active COVID-19.

This clone was counted a few times. The chain carries TRBV28 and TRBJ1-5; D unresolved. The V gene lost 3 bases and the J gene lost 7 bases, with 13 bases spanning the gap. This CDR3 is 14 amino acids long. Germline loops: CDR1 MDHEN, CDR2 SYDVKM. This chain's CDR3 is CASSLGGLGQPQHF. The CDR3 nucleotides are TGTGCCAGCAGTTTGGGAGGGTTAGGCCAGCCCCAGCATTTT.

The chain couples TRBV24-1 to TRBJ2-3, with D possibly TRBD2 on 7 matching bases. Germline-derived CDR1 and CDR2 are KGHDR and SFDVKD. The CDR3 has 14 amino acids. Between the trimmed V and J ends, which lost 12 bases and 4 bases, there was a span of 19 bases. The CDR3 nucleotides are TGTGCCTCCGCTAGGGGGGGATCCGCAGATACGCAGTATTTT. This translates into CASARGGSADTQYF.

The chain is built from TRBV9 and TRBJ2-3, with D possibly matching TRBD1 (6 bases). This CDR3 is 19 amino acids long. Trimming removed 3 bases from V and 2 bases from J, with 25 bases in between. Per germline, CDR1 SGDLS and CDR2 YYNGEE. The CDR3 DNA sequence: TGTGCCAGCAGCGGGGGGCCTCCATCAGCGCGAGGCAACACAGATACGCAGTATTTT. The encoded protein is CASSGGPPSARGNTDTQYF.

V is TRBV2 and J is TRBJ2-5, with 10 bases identical to TRBD1. Germline CDR1 reads SNHLY; CDR2 reads FYNNEI. This CDR3 spans 14 amino acids. V was clipped by 6 bases and J by 3 bases; unmatched bases: 4. CDR3 loop: CASRAGTGEETQYF. CDR3 nucleotide sequence: TGTGCCAGCAGAGCCGGGACAGGGGAAGAGACCCAGTACTTC.

About this clone: Other DNA sequences in this sample translate to the same CDR3. This sequence joins TRBV5-1 and TRBJ2-3; D unclear. The length of the CDR3 is 13 residues. Germline assignment: CDR1 SGHRS and CDR2 YFSETQ. The V gene lost 0 bases and the J gene lost 1 base, with 3 bases spanning the gap. CDR3 region: CASSLGGTDTQYF. In DNA, the CDR3 is TGCGCCAGCAGCTTGGGCGGCACAGATACGCAGTATTTT.

This clone was recorded once. This sample includes further DNA sequences coding for the same CDR3. The J gene is TRBJ2-3, the V gene TRBV4-1; D uncertain. V lost 0 bases and J 2 bases, leaving 6 bases between the germline ends. The CDR3 length is 14 residues. Per germline, CDR1 MGHRA and CDR2 YSYEKL. CDR3: CASSQEGSTDTQYF. The CDR3 nucleotides read TGCGCCAGCAGCCAAGAGGGCTCCACAGATACGCAGTATTTT.

The V gene is TRBV27, the J gene TRBJ2-3; D gene uncertain. This CDR3 spans 14 amino acids. Trimming stripped 5 bases from V and 3 bases from J, with 12 bases between. The germline CDR1 and CDR2 sequences are MNHEY and SMNVEV (reference sequence). In DNA form, the CDR3 reads TGTGCCAGCAGTCCTGCGGTAAGGACAGATACGCAGTATTTT. It is translated as CASSPAVRTDTQYF.

The V and J genes are TRBV28 and TRBJ2-7; D possibly corresponds to TRBD2 (5 bases). Germline loops: CDR1 MDHEN, CDR2 SYDVKM. Trimming removed 3 bases at V and 4 bases at J, with 10 bases between. The length of the CDR3 is 13 residues. The CDR3 is CASSFFRGYEQYF. CDR3 nucleotides: TGTGCCAGCAGTTTTTTTAGAGGGTACGAGCAGTACTTC.

V gene TRBV3-1 (or the pseudogene TRBV3-2) combines with J gene TRBJ2-2; D gene ambiguous. The CDR3 is 13 amino acids. V gave up 4 bases and J gave up 7 bases, with 10 bases separating them. Germline V gene sequence: CDR1 LGHDT, CDR2 YNNKEL (reference sequence). For the CDR3, the DNA is TGTGCCAGCAGCCCCGAGTTTGTCGGGGAGCTGTTTTTT. Translation: CASSPEFVGELFF.

The chain links TRBV5-1 to TRBJ2-4, with no clear D. The germline CDR1 and CDR2 sequences are SGHRS and YFSETQ. V was shortened by 5 bases and J by 3 bases, with 9 bases between the two germline ends. CDR3 length: 13 amino acids. In DNA, the CDR3 is TGCGCCAGCAGGGATGACTTCAAAAACATTCAGTACTTC. Translated: CASRDDFKNIQYF.

This clone was seen just once. This chain links TRBV3-1 (or the pseudogene TRBV3-2) with TRBJ2-7; TRBD1 is a possible D gene (5 bases). Germline loops: CDR1 LGHDT, CDR2 YNNKEL (reference sequence). Deletions cut 6 bases from V and 3 bases from J, with 12 bases between. The CDR3 has 13 residues. Written as DNA, the CDR3 is TGTGCCAGCAGTCTCGATCAGGGCTACGAGCAGTACTTC. It is translated as CASSLDQGYEQYF.

This chain uses TRBV28 with TRBJ2-3; 8 bases map to TRBD1. Unmatched junction bases numbered 1, after V lost 5 bases and J lost 3 bases. The CDR3 has 13 residues. Germline V CDR1 and CDR2: MDHEN, SYDVKM. CDR3 sequence reads: CASSDRGTDTQYF. CDR3 in DNA: TGTGCCAGCAGTGACAGGGGAACAGATACGCAGTATTTT.

The chain is built from TRBV7-6 and TRBJ2-2, with D possibly matching TRBD2 (6 bases). The V end was cut by 2 bases, the J end by 5 bases, with 18 bases between. The CDR3 length is 17 residues. Germline CDR1 is SGHVS and CDR2 is FNYEAQ. The CDR3, as DNA: TGTGCCAGCAGCTTAAGTGCAGCGACTAGGAGTACCGGGGAGCTGTTTTTT. This gives the protein CASSLSAATRSTGELFF.

The gene calls are TRBV19 and TRBJ2-7; a possible D gene is TRBD2 (6 bases). Between the trimmed V and J ends, which lost 4 bases and 5 bases, there was a span of 18 bases. CDR3 length: 15 residues. Germline lookup yields CDR1 LNHDA and CDR2 SQIVND (reference sequence). The CDR3 DNA reads as TGTGCCAGTAGTAGCGGGGCGGCCTCCCAGCACGAGCAGTACTTC. It codes for CASSSGAASQHEQYF.

The chain links TRBV7-9 to TRBJ2-3; TRBD2 aligns across 11 bases. The germline V gene encodes CDR1 SEHNR and CDR2 FQNEAQ (reference sequence). Germline trimming cut 0 bases from V and 6 bases from J; bases unmatched to any gene: 5. The CDR3 is 16 amino acids. CDR3 sequence reads: CASSLAVSGGADTQYF. CDR3 DNA sequence: TGTGCCAGCAGCTTAGCAGTTAGCGGGGGGGCTGATACGCAGTATTTT.

This clone was found a few times. The genes are TRBV3-1 (or the pseudogene TRBV3-2) and TRBJ1-6, with TRBD1 identical over 9 bases. Germline lookup yields CDR1 LGHDT and CDR2 YNNKEL (reference sequence). This CDR3 comprises 17 residues. J was trimmed by 4 bases and V by 4 bases; bases with no gene match: 8. Here the CDR3 DNA reads TGTGCCAGCAGCCGGAACTTGGGACAGGGTTATAATTCACCCCTCCACTTT. Encoded protein: CASSRNLGQGYNSPLHF.

This clone was found once. The V and J genes are TRBV5-1 and TRBJ2-3, with 7 bases that match TRBD1. V lost 3 bases and J lost 4; bases outside the gene matches: 8. Looked up from germline, CDR1 is SGHRS and CDR2 is YFSETQ. The CDR3 totals 15 residues. In DNA form, the CDR3 reads TGCGCCAGCAGCTCACAGGGGTCGGGTGCAGATACGCAGTATTTT. It translates to CASSSQGSGADTQYF.

This chain uses TRBV3-1 (or the pseudogene TRBV3-2) with TRBJ2-2; D is possibly TRBD2 (5 bases). This CDR3 is built from 16 residues. With 4 bases removed from V and 2 bases from J, the gap between germline ends came to 14 bases. CDR1 LGHDT and CDR2 YNNKEL come from the germline V gene (reference sequence). CDR3 coding DNA: TGTGCCAGCAGCCGCGCCGGGGTGCATAACACCGGGGAGCTGTTTTTT. This translates into CASSRAGVHNTGELFF.

The rearrangement joins TRBV5-6 to TRBJ2-1; D not resolved. The CDR3 has 13 residues. The germline V and J ends were trimmed by 2 bases and 4 bases, with 7 bases remaining between them. Germline loops: CDR1 SGHDT, CDR2 YYEEEE. The CDR3, as DNA: TGTGCCAGCAGCTTTAGATTTTACAATGAGCAGTTCTTC. Protein sequence: CASSFRFYNEQFF.

The genes are TRBV4-3 and TRBJ2-7; maybe TRBD2 (5 bases). The germline CDR1 and CDR2 sequences are LGHNA and YSLEER. The CDR3 length is 14 residues. V was clipped by 0 bases and J by 6 bases, with 12 bases between them. The CDR3 DNA is TGCGCCAGCAGCCAAGAACCGGGAAGCGGCGAGCAGTACTTC. This translates into CASSQEPGSGEQYF.

The chain links TRBV27 to TRBJ2-1, with D maybe TRBD1 (5 bases). CDR1 MNHEY and CDR2 SMNVEV come from the germline V gene (reference sequence). Trimming left V 5 bases short and J 0 bases short, with 8 bases between. The CDR3 contains 14 residues. This CDR3 reads CASSQGYSYNEQFF. CDR3 sequence (DNA): TGTGCCAGCAGTCAGGGATACTCCTACAATGAGCAGTTCTTC.

The rearrangement links TRBV4-3 to TRBJ1-1; D possibly corresponds to TRBD1 (5 bases). This CDR3 contains 15 residues. Trimming shortened V by 0 bases and J by 0 bases, and 8 bases separated the two germline ends. The germline V gene encodes CDR1 LGHNA and CDR2 YSLEER. CDR3 bases: TGCGCCAGCAGCCAAGAACGACAGTTGAACACTGAAGCTTTCTTT. Its translation is CASSQERQLNTEAFF.

This clone was seen a handful of times. This rearrangement joins TRBV7-2 to TRBJ1-1; no clear D gene. There are 15 residues in the CDR3. CDR1 and CDR2 (germline): SGHTA, FQGNSA. The germline V and J ends were trimmed by 1 base and 6 bases, with 15 bases remaining between them. CDR3 amino acids: CASSLGSLRRAEAFF. CDR3 DNA sequence: TGTGCCAGCAGCTTAGGGAGTTTACGGAGAGCTGAAGCTTTCTTT.

The rearrangement links TRBV4-2 to TRBJ2-2; 8 bases match TRBD1. The CDR3 runs 22 residues. The V segment lost 1 base and the J segment 3 bases; nucleotides outside the gene matches: 22. The germline CDR1 and CDR2 sequences are LGHNA and YNFKEQ. CDR3 amino acids: CASSQAPGQALRGGPYTGELFF. In DNA form, the CDR3 reads TGTGCCAGCAGCCAAGCCCCGGGACAGGCACTTCGAGGGGGGCCGTACACCGGGGAGCTGTTTTTT.

The chain recombines TRBV6-6 with TRBJ2-1, with 9 positions matching TRBD2. Trimming took 4 bases from V and 9 from J; bases not matched to a gene: 10. Germline V CDR1 and CDR2: MNHNY, SVGAGI (reference sequence). This CDR3 comprises 15 residues. The CDR3 loop is CASSSQRGARSEQFF. The CDR3 DNA reads as TGTGCCAGCAGTTCTCAGCGGGGGGCACGCAGTGAGCAGTTCTTC.

The gene calls are TRBV2 and TRBJ2-5, with 16 bases matching TRBD2. This CDR3 has 17 residues. Germline CDR1 and CDR2: SNHLY and FYNNEI. V lost 3 bases and J lost 5; bases outside the gene matches: 6. The DNA of the CDR3 is TGTGCCAGCAGTGATGGGACTAGCGGGGGGGCTTGGGAGACCCAGTACTTC. Its protein product is CASSDGTSGGAWETQYF.

This chain connects TRBV5-4 to TRBJ1-2; 9 nucleotides line up with TRBD1. CDR3 length: 14 residues. The germline V gene has CDR1 SGHNT and CDR2 YYREEE (reference sequence). J lost 1 base, V lost 5 bases, and 3 bases had no gene match. The CDR3 coding sequence is TGTGCCAGCAGGGACAGGGGATTTAACTATGGCTACACCTTC. It is translated as CASRDRGFNYGYTF.

The chain couples TRBV19 to TRBJ1-1, with 10 bases fitting TRBD1. The CDR3 is made up of 14 amino acids. The germline V gene encodes CDR1 LNHDA and CDR2 SQIVND (reference sequence). Unmatched junction bases numbered 3, after V lost 3 bases and J lost 5 bases. In nucleotides, the CDR3 is TGTGCCAGTAGTATTGGACAGGGGGGGACTGAAGCTTTCTTT. Its translation is CASSIGQGGTEAFF. The entire variable domain, with the rest obtained from reference TRBV19 and TRBJ1-1, is as follows: DGGITQSPKYLFRKEGQNVTLSCEQNLNHDAMYWYRQDPGQGLRLIYYSQIVNDFQKGDIAEGYSVSREKKESFPLTVTSAQKNPTAFYLCASSIGQGGTEAFFGQGTRLTVV.